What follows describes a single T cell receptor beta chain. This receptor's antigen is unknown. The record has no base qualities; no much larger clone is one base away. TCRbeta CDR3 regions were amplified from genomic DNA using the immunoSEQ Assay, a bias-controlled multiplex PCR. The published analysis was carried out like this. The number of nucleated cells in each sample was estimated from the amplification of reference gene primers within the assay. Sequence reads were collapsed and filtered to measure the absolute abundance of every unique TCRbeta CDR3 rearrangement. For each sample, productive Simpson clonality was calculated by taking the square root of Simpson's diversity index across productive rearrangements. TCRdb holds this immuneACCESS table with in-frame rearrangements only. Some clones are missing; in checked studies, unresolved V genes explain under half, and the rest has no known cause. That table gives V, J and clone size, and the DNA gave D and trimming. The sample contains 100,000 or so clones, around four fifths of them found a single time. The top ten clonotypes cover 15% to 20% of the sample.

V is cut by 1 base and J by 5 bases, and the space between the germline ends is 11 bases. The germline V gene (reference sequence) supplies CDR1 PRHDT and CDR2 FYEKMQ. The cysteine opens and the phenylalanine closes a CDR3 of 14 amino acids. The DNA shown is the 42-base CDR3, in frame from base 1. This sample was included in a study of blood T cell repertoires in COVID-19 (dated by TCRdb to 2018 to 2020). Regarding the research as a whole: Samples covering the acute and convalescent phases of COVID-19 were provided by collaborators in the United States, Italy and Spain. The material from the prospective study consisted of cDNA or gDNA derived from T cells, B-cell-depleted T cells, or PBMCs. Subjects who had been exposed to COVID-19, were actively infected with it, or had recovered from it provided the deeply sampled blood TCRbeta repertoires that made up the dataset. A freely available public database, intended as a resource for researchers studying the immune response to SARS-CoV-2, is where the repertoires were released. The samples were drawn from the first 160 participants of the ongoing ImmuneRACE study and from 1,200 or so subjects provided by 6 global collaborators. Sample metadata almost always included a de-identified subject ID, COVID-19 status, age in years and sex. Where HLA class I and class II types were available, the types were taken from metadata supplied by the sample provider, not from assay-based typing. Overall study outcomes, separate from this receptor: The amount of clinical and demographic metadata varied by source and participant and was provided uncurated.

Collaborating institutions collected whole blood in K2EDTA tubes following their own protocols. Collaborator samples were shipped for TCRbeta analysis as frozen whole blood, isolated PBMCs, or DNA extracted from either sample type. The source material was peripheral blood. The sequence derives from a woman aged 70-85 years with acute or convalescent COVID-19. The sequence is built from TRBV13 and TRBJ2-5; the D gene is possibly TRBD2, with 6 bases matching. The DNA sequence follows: TGTGCCAGCAGCTTAGCACGGGAGCGGGAGACCCAGTACTTC. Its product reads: CASSLARERETQYF.